The 27 T cell receptor beta chains given below trace back to one sample, sequenced in a study of shared clonotypes between healthy human individuals. Assay used: immunoSEQ multiplex PCR; TCRdb lists only in-frame clones, some missing. The sample contains 2.3 million or so clones, over 90% of which appear only once. The sample consisted of naive CD4+ T cells from PBMCs. Documented subset: CD45RA+ positively selected. The receptors stem from a man aged 18 to 35 in good health. Some clones in this sample may be carry-over from other donors' samples.

The chain is built from TRBV10-3 and TRBJ1-2; D is possibly TRBD1 (6 bases). CDR1 ENHRY and CDR2 SYGVKD come from the germline V gene. The CDR3 has 14 amino acids. With 8 bases removed from V and 8 bases from J, the gap between germline ends came to 21 bases. The DNA for the CDR3 is TGTGCCATCGGAAGGGACACATCGGTTGGGGGCTACACCTTC. It is translated as CAIGRDTSVGGYTF.

V is TRBV7-2 and J is TRBJ2-2; no reliable D call. V shed 3 bases and J shed 1 base, with 6 bases lying between them. Germline lookup yields CDR1 SGHTA and CDR2 FQGNSA. This CDR3 has 14 residues. Here the CDR3 DNA reads TGTGCCAGCAGCTTCTCAGGGAACACCGGGGAGCTGTTTTTT. Its protein is CASSFSGNTGELFF.

This chain links TRBV9 with TRBJ1-1, with a tentative D call TRBD1 (5 bases). The CDR3 is made up of 15 amino acids. Trimming left V 4 bases short and J 2 bases short, with 15 bases between. Per the germline V gene, CDR1 is SGDLS and CDR2 is YYNGEE. The CDR3 protein is CASSSLGRINTEAFF. The CDR3 nucleotides read TGTGCCAGCAGCTCCTTGGGGCGGATTAACACTGAAGCTTTCTTT. Full variable domain (missing parts from reference TRBV9 and TRBJ1-1): DSGVTQTPKHLITATGQRVTLRCSPRSGDLSVYWYQQSLDQGLQFLIQYYNGEERAKGNILERFSAQQFPDLHSELNLSSLELGDSALYFCASSSLGRINTEAFFGQGTRLTVV.

The V call is TRBV11-2, the J call TRBJ1-1, with TRBD1 identical over 8 bases. Unmatched junction bases numbered 8, after V lost 1 base and J lost 1 base. Germline V gene lookup returns CDR1 SGHAT and CDR2 FQNNGV. The CDR3 totals 17 residues. The CDR3 bases are TGTGCCAGCAGCTTAGTTTTCCAGGGGGCCGGGAACACTGAAGCTTTCTTT. It encodes CASSLVFQGAGNTEAFF.

The genes are TRBV28 and TRBJ2-5; 8 nucleotides agree with TRBD1. The V and J ends lost 6 bases and 5 bases, in that order; junction bases with no gene match: 11. Germline V lookup: CDR1 MDHEN, CDR2 SYDVKM. This CDR3 is 15 amino acids long. The CDR3 DNA reads TGTGCCAGCAGGGACCCCAGGGGGCGTCGGGAGACCCAGTACTTC. This codes for CASRDPRGRRETQYF.

The rearrangement joins TRBV19 to TRBJ1-5; D unresolved. The germline gives CDR1 LNHDA, CDR2 SQIVND (reference sequence). Trimming removed 6 bases at V and 7 bases at J, with 13 bases between. The CDR3 spans 13 residues. The chain's CDR3 is CASSLSTRQPQHF. In nucleotides, the CDR3 is TGTGCCAGTAGCCTATCCACGAGGCAGCCCCAGCATTTT.

V usage is TRBV28 and J usage is TRBJ2-1; 10 bases are shared with TRBD2. With V trimmed by 7 bases and J by 6 bases, 12 bases remained unmatched. The germline V gene encodes CDR1 MDHEN and CDR2 SYDVKM. CDR3 length: 16 residues. The CDR3 loop is CASTHGGAGGGNEQFF. The DNA of the CDR3 is TGTGCCAGCACCCACGGAGGAGCGGGAGGGGGCAATGAGCAGTTCTTC. Together with reference TRBV28 and TRBJ2-1, the CDR3 gives the full variable domain: DVKVTQSSRYLVKRTGEKVFLECVQDMDHENMFWYRQDPGLGLRLIYFSYDVKMKEKGDIPEGYSVSREKKERFSLILESASTNQTSMYLCASTHGGAGGGNEQFFGPGTRLTVL.

The chain links TRBV2 to TRBJ1-3; 11 positions agree with TRBD1. Germline CDR1 is SNHLY and CDR2 is FYNNEI. Trimming cost V 7 bases and J 8 bases; bases outside gene matches: 7. The CDR3 length is 14 residues. CDR3 coding DNA: TGTGCCAGCACCCTGGACAGGGGGCCGGACACCATATATTTT. This gives the protein CASTLDRGPDTIYF.

The chain couples TRBV1 to TRBJ2-7; no check of the table's D call, TRBD2, against the DNA was made. TRBV1 has pseudogene status. The CDR3 spans 18 residues. This CDR3 is CTSSPLRPAPEDRNEQYF. CDR3 in DNA: TGCACCAGCAGCCCGCTGCGTCCGGCGCCCGAGGATAGAAACGAGCAGTACTTC.

The chain has TRBV14 and TRBJ2-7, with D possibly matching TRBD1 (6 bases). The CDR3 is made up of 15 amino acids. Germline values: CDR1 SGHDN, CDR2 FVKESK. Trimming removed 1 base at V and 0 bases at J, with 10 bases between. The CDR3 sequence: CASSQARTVSYEQYF. CDR3 DNA sequence: TGTGCCAGCAGCCAAGCCCGGACAGTCTCCTACGAGCAGTACTTC.

The chain joins TRBV4-1 to TRBJ1-5; D not resolved. V lost 8 bases to trimming and J lost 2 bases, with 13 bases between them. Per the germline V gene, CDR1 is MGHRA and CDR2 is YSYEKL. The CDR3 is 14 amino acids. The CDR3 sequence: CASRGAGGNQPQHF. The CDR3 region has the DNA TGCGCCAGCCGGGGAGCGGGTGGCAATCAGCCCCAGCATTTT.

This chain joins TRBV18 and TRBJ2-7; D remains ambiguous. CDR3 length: 14 amino acids. The ends were cut back, 3 bases at V and 2 bases at J, with 11 bases in the middle. Germline V gene data show CDR1 as KGHSH and CDR2 as LQKENI. The CDR3 coding sequence is TGTGCCAGCTCACCCGCGGCGAGCGCCTACGAGCAGTACTTC. Amino acid sequence: CASSPAASAYEQYF.

The V and J genes are TRBV7-8 and TRBJ1-5, with no clear D. From germline, CDR1 is SGHVS and CDR2 FQNEAQ. The V end was cut by 1 base, the J end by 1 base, with 14 bases between. This CDR3 spans 17 amino acids. CDR3 sequence reads: CASSLVEITLSNQPQHF. The CDR3 DNA is TGTGCCAGCAGCTTAGTGGAGATTACACTGAGCAATCAGCCCCAGCATTTT.

This chain links TRBV29-1 with TRBJ2-7, with D uncertain. The CDR3 contains 14 residues. The germline V gene has CDR1 SQVTM and CDR2 ANQGSEA. V dropped 5 bases and J dropped 0 bases, with 14 bases sitting between them. Here the CDR3 reads CSVQVRTSSYEQYF. CDR3 DNA: TGCAGCGTTCAAGTGCGTACCTCCTCCTACGAGCAGTACTTC.

V usage is TRBV12-1 and J usage is TRBJ2-1; the table gives TRBD1 as D, unverified against the DNA. TRBV12-1 is a documented pseudogene. There are 11 residues in the CDR3. CDR3 in amino acids: CASSFTGGLFF. CDR3 nucleotide sequence: TGTGCCAGCAGCTTTACAGGGGGCCTGTTCTTC.

The gene calls are TRBV11-2 and TRBJ2-1, with D possibly matching TRBD2 (5 bases). CDR3 length: 11 amino acids. Per the germline V gene, CDR1 is SGHAT and CDR2 is FQNNGV. Trimming took 4 bases from V and 13 from J, leaving 11 bases between them. CDR3 sequence: CASSSRTRQFF. CDR3 nucleotides: TGTGCCAGCAGCTCGCGGACTCGACAGTTCTTC. The full variable domain, rest sourced from reference TRBV11-2 and TRBJ2-1, is EAGVAQSPRYKIIEKRQSVAFWCNPISGHATLYWYQQILGQGPKLLIQFQNNGVVDDSQLPKDRFSAERLKGVDSTLKIQPAKLEDSAVYLCASSSRTRQFFGPGTRLTVL.

To note about this clone: Within the sample, other DNA sequences also encode this same CDR3. The chain combines TRBV6-1 with TRBJ2-6; D gene ambiguous. CDR3 length: 15 amino acids. The V gene's germline CDR1 is MNHNS and CDR2 SASEGT. V lost 4 bases to trimming and J lost 0 bases, with 7 bases between them. The CDR3 sequence: CASSGGYSGANVLTF. The CDR3 bases are TGTGCCAGCAGTGGGGGTTACTCTGGGGCCAACGTCCTGACTTTC.

The genes are TRBV5-1 and TRBJ2-1, with TRBD2 matching over 13 bases. CDR1 SGHRS and CDR2 YFSETQ come from the germline V gene. The CDR3 totals 14 residues. V was pared by 0 bases and J by 14 bases, with 5 bases of the junction left unmatched. CDR3 bases: TGCGCCAGCAGCTTGGCCGGGACTAGCGGGAATGAGTTCTTC. It specifies CASSLAGTSGNEFF. Variable domain in full (rest from reference TRBV5-1 and TRBJ2-1): KAGVTQTPRYLIKTRGQQVTLSCSPISGHRSVSWYQQTPGQGLQFLFEYFSETQRNKGNFPGRFSGRQFSNSRSEMNVSTLELGDSALYLCASSLAGTSGNEFFGPGTRLTVL.

The chain joins TRBV4-2 to TRBJ2-1; unclear D gene. V was cut by 3 bases and J by 0 bases, with 15 bases left in between. Germline CDR1 and CDR2: LGHNA and YNFKEQ. The CDR3 contains 17 residues. The CDR3 nucleotides read TGTGCCAGCAGCCAGAAAACGGGCGTCTACTCCTACAATGAGCAGTTCTTC. It is translated as CASSQKTGVYSYNEQFF.

As regards this clone: The sample holds other DNA sequences that translate to the same CDR3. V and J are TRBV4-1 and TRBJ2-7, with D hard to call. Looked up from germline, CDR1 is MGHRA and CDR2 is YSYEKL. The CDR3 loop spans 13 amino acids. V lost 4 bases to trimming and J lost 2 bases, with 9 bases between them. CDR3 loop: CASSPGPTYEQYF. In nucleotides, the CDR3 is TGCGCCAGCAGCCCGGGTCCCACCTACGAGCAGTACTTC.

The chain combines TRBV19 with TRBJ2-3, with 8 bases matching TRBD1. The germline gives CDR1 LNHDA, CDR2 SQIVND (reference sequence). This CDR3 contains 15 residues. The trim removed 6 bases at V and 4 bases at J, leaving 9 bases unmatched. The CDR3 loop is CASSSRGPPADTQYF. The CDR3 bases are TGTGCCAGTAGCTCCAGGGGGCCCCCGGCAGATACGCAGTATTTT.

The chain combines TRBV10-3 with TRBJ2-3, with TRBD2 matching 15 bases. Germline trimming cut 9 bases from V and 3 bases from J; bases unmatched to any gene: 7. There are 16 residues in the CDR3. Germline V gives CDR1 ENHRY, CDR2 SYGVKD. Written as DNA, the CDR3 is TGTGCCATACACCCGGGACTAGCGGGAGGAACAGATACGCAGTATTTT. It is translated as CAIHPGLAGGTDTQYF.

The chain uses TRBV28 and TRBJ1-3; no firm D call. Germline CDR1 reads MDHEN; CDR2 reads SYDVKM. CDR3 length: 16 residues. V was clipped by 7 bases and J by 1 base, with 17 bases between them. In DNA form, the CDR3 reads TGTGCCAGCACTTTCTCCCGACGACTTTCTGGAAACACCATATATTTT. Translation gives CASTFSRRLSGNTIYF. Filled out from reference TRBV28 and TRBJ1-3, the complete variable domain reads DVKVTQSSRYLVKRTGEKVFLECVQDMDHENMFWYRQDPGLGLRLIYFSYDVKMKEKGDIPEGYSVSREKKERFSLILESASTNQTSMYLCASTFSRRLSGNTIYFGEGSWLTVV.

The chain uses TRBV14 and TRBJ2-3, with D perhaps TRBD1 (5 bases). Germline V lookup: CDR1 SGHDN, CDR2 FVKESK. V was pared by 8 bases and J by 2 bases, with 14 bases between. This CDR3 is 14 amino acids long. The CDR3 loop is CASGAAAFTDTQYF. The CDR3, as DNA: TGTGCCAGCGGGGCGGCGGCCTTCACAGATACGCAGTATTTT.

J is TRBJ1-1 and V is TRBV28; 8 bases are a match to TRBD1. The V and J ends lost 5 bases and 5 bases, in that order; junction bases with no gene match: 10. The V gene's germline CDR1 is MDHEN and CDR2 SYDVKM. The CDR3 runs 15 residues. CDR3 DNA: TGTGCCAGCAGTCCAGGGGGCCCCCTGGGAACTGAAGCTTTCTTT. It is translated as CASSPGGPLGTEAFF.

Points on this clone: The sample has other DNA sequences that encode this CDR3 too. This chain connects TRBV20-1 to TRBJ2-3; D remains ambiguous. Germline V gene sequence: CDR1 DFQATT, CDR2 SNEGSKA (reference sequence). This CDR3 is built from 11 residues. Deletions cut 2 bases from V and 3 bases from J, with 3 bases between. This chain's CDR3 is CSARRTDTQYF. CDR3 bases: TGCAGTGCTAGAAGGACAGATACGCAGTATTTT.

The chain has TRBV15 and TRBJ1-2, with a tentative D call TRBD1 (5 bases). CDR1 is LNHNV and CDR2 is YYDKDF in the germline V gene (reference sequence). Trimming stripped 3 bases from V and 4 bases from J, with 15 bases between. The CDR3 spans 15 residues. CDR3: CATSRGQGGPYGYTF. The CDR3 DNA reads as TGTGCCACCAGCAGGGGTCAGGGCGGACCCTATGGCTACACCTTC.